This passage covers 7 T cell receptor beta chains from one sample sequenced in a study of cytomegalovirus exposure and HLA in healthy donors. This PCR relied on a set of 60 Vbeta primers and 13 Jbeta primers. Some clones are missing from TCRdb's copy, which holds only in-frame ones; the method was immunoSEQ multiplex PCR. This table holds about 150,000 clones, around three fifths found once. The specimen sequenced was PBMCs. The receptors were gathered from a woman in her 30s in good health and CMV-seropositive.

This clone appeared a few times. The chain uses TRBV7-8 and TRBJ1-2; no reliable D call. This CDR3 is built from 13 residues. Per the germline V gene, CDR1 is SGHVS and CDR2 is FQNEAQ. V gave up 5 bases and J gave up 5 bases, with 12 bases separating them. The CDR3 coding sequence is TGTGCCAGCAGCCCGACTCTAATGTATGGCTACACCTTC. This gives the protein CASSPTLMYGYTF.

The chain carries TRBV5-4 and TRBJ2-5; 11 bases fit TRBD1. Germline V gene sequence: CDR1 SGHNT, CDR2 YYREEE (reference sequence). CDR3 length equals 18 residues. V gave up 4 bases and J gave up 1 base; unmatched junction bases: 12. In nucleotides, the CDR3 is TGTGCCAGCAGCGTCCTCCCCGGACAGGGGGCGCCCCAAGAGACCCAGTACTTC. Its protein product is CASSVLPGQGAPQETQYF.

This chain links TRBV6-1 with TRBJ2-1, with D possibly TRBD1 on 6 matching bases. V lost 6 bases and J lost 7, with 13 bases in between. Germline CDR1 and CDR2: MNHNS and SASEGT. The CDR3 length is 13 residues. CDR3 amino acids: CASRAGVMNEQFF. The CDR3 DNA follows: TGTGCCAGCAGGGCAGGGGTGATGAATGAGCAGTTCTTC.

The chain couples TRBV6-5 to TRBJ2-7, with no clear D. The CDR3 runs to 13 residues. Trimming took 5 bases from V and 6 from J, leaving 14 bases between them. Per germline, CDR1 MNHEY and CDR2 SVGAGI. CDR3 in amino acids: CASSPTLRSEQYF. In nucleotides, the CDR3 is TGTGCCAGCAGTCCTACACTTCGGAGCGAGCAGTACTTC.

The genes are TRBV6-6 and TRBJ2-5; D is unclear. The end of the DNA fits TRBJ2-7 better, so the J call may be wrong. The CDR3 sequence is 13 residues long. Germline CDR1 MNHNY, CDR2 SVGAGI (reference sequence). This CDR3 reads CASSYSIRSEQYF. CDR3 in DNA: TGTGCCAGCAGTTACTCGATCAGGTCCGAGCAGTACTTC.

The V and J genes are TRBV13 and TRBJ1-5; 10 nucleotides align to TRBD1. This CDR3 contains 15 residues. Germline assignment: CDR1 PRHDT and CDR2 FYEKMQ (reference sequence). V was clipped by 0 bases and J by 6 bases; unmatched bases: 2. The CDR3 is CASSLGTGGGQPQHF. CDR3 coding DNA: TGTGCCAGCAGCTTAGGGACAGGGGGCGGTCAGCCCCAGCATTTT.

The chain combines TRBV7-3 with TRBJ1-6, with TRBD1 matching over 7 bases. The CDR3 is 15 amino acids. J gave up 7 bases and V 0 bases, and 3 bases lay outside the gene matches. Germline values: CDR1 SGHTA, CDR2 FQGTGA. The CDR3 DNA reads TGTGCCAGCAGCTTAACAGGGGGCAAAAATTCACCCCTCCACTTT. This translates into CASSLTGGKNSPLHF.